A single sample is the source of the 3 T cell receptor beta chains below, sequenced in a study of T cell repertoires in cytomegalovirus infection (dated by TCRdb to about 2019). Their target antigens are unknown. The treatment or condition label on this specimen signifies: in vitro stimulation with specific CMV peptide epitopes to enrich CMV-specific T cells. The sample was run on an Illumina HiSeq 1500. Through fastp at Q25 and MiXCR, TCRdb rebuilt clones from the public reads, retaining in-frame beta chains. Entries are consolidated by CDR3 protein sequence, retaining the most common genes and DNA. The sample table shows about 150,000 distinct CDR3 sequences, and about 32% are seen once. Jointly, the top ten make up roughly 47% of the sample. The specimen was CD8+ T cells from cultured PBMCs, collected from culture after CMV antigen stimulation. The receptors shown here come from a human donor in good health (CMV status not recorded). Some clones in this sample may be carry-over from other donors' samples.

This rearrangement joins TRBV6-6 to TRBJ2-2; D unclear. The CDR3 is 13 residues long. Germline V gene lookup returns CDR1 MNHNY and CDR2 SVGAGI (reference sequence). V gave up 6 bases and J gave up 3 bases, with 8 bases separating them. CDR3 in amino acids: CASSLLHTGELFF. The CDR3 nucleotides are TGTGCCAGCAGCCTCCTGCACACCGGGGAGCTGTTTTTT.

Turning to this clonotype: With a much larger clone just one base away, this may be a read error. The chain employs TRBV20-1 and TRBJ2-1; possibly TRBD1 or TRBD2 for D (5 bases each). V was trimmed by 6 bases and J by 0 bases, leaving 9 bases between them. Germline lookup yields CDR1 DFQATT and CDR2 SNEGSKA (reference sequence). This CDR3 spans 13 amino acids. The CDR3 loop is CSAWGSSYNEQFF. The DNA for the CDR3 is TGCAGTGCATGGGGGTCCTCCTACAATGAGCAGTTCTTC.

This clonotype turned up a few times. This chain joins TRBV7-9 and TRBJ2-3; TRBD1 matches 8 bases. From germline, CDR1 is SEHNR and CDR2 FQNEAQ (reference sequence). This CDR3 has 15 residues. V lost 4 bases to trimming and J lost 0 bases; unmatched junction nucleotides: 3. CDR3 nucleotides: TGTGCCAGCAGCTCCCGGACAGGGAGCACAGATACGCAGTATTTT. Protein: CASSSRTGSTDTQYF.